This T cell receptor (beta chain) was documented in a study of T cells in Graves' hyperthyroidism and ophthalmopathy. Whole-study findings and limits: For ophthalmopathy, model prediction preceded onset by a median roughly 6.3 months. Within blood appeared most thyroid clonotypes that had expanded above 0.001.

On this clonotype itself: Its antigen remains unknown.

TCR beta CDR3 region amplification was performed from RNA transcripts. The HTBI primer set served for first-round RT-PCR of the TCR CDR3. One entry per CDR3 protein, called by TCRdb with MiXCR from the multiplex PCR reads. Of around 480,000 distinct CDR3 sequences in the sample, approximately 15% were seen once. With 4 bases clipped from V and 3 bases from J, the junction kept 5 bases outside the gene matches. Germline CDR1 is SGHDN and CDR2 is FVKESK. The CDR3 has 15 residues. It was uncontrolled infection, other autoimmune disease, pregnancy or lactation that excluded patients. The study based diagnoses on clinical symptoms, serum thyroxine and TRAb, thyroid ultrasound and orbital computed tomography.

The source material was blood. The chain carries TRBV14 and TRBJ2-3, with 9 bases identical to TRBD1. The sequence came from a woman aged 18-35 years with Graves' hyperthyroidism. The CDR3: CASSLRDRVTDTQYF. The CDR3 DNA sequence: TGTGCCAGCAGCCTCCGGGACAGGGTAACAGATACGCAGTATTTT.